Presented here are 10 T cell receptor beta chains from one specimen sequenced in a study of blood T cell repertoires in COVID-19. Profiled with immunoSEQ multiplex PCR; TCRdb holds only in-frame clones, not every one. There are fewer than 300,000 clones in the sample; 88% occur only once, and less than 10% lies in the top ten. Material for sequencing was peripheral blood. The receptors originated from a man between 18 and 29 years old with active or convalescent COVID-19.

Comment on this clone: This sample also contains other DNA sequences that code for the same CDR3. The rearrangement links TRBV27 to TRBJ2-2, with TRBD1 matching 11 bases. The CDR3 loop spans 14 amino acids. The V gene's germline CDR1 is MNHEY and CDR2 SMNVEV (reference sequence). Trimming removed 8 bases from V and 3 bases from J; junction bases left unmatched: 2. The CDR3 region has the DNA TGTGCCAGCCGGGACAGGGGGTACACCGGGGAGCTGTTTTTT. Protein: CASRDRGYTGELFF.

The rearrangement links TRBV19 to TRBJ1-2, with 8 nucleotides matching TRBD1. This CDR3 region has 14 residues. Germline CDR1 and CDR2: LNHDA and SQIVND (reference sequence). Trimming took 3 bases from V and 8 from J; bases not matched to a gene: 8. The DNA for the CDR3 is TGTGCCAGTAGTATCCCCGAACGGACAGGGGGCTACACCTTC. Translating it yields CASSIPERTGGYTF. Drawing the rest from reference TRBV19 and TRBJ1-2, the complete variable domain is DGGITQSPKYLFRKEGQNVTLSCEQNLNHDAMYWYRQDPGQGLRLIYYSQIVNDFQKGDIAEGYSVSREKKESFPLTVTSAQKNPTAFYLCASSIPERTGGYTFGSGTRLTVV.

This clone was seen just once. The chain combines TRBV10-2 with TRBJ2-3, with D unclear. V lost 6 bases and J 2 bases, leaving 6 bases between the germline ends. The germline V gene encodes CDR1 WSHSY and CDR2 SAAADI. This CDR3 region has 12 residues. CDR3 in amino acids: CASRTNTDTQYF. The CDR3 DNA reads as TGCGCCAGCAGGACAAACACAGATACGCAGTATTTT.

V usage is TRBV5-1 and J usage is TRBJ2-5; D may be TRBD1 (6 bases). Germline V gene sequence: CDR1 SGHRS, CDR2 YFSETQ. The CDR3 has 13 residues. Between the trimmed V and J ends, which lost 4 bases and 2 bases, there was a span of 9 bases. CDR3 sequence: CASSTGQQETQYF. Written as DNA, the CDR3 is TGCGCCAGCAGCACAGGGCAGCAAGAGACCCAGTACTTC.

The chain combines TRBV11-2 with TRBJ2-3; no clear D gene. CDR1 is SGHAT, CDR2 FQNNGV, per germline. The CDR3 sequence is 15 residues long. Trimming stripped 2 bases from V and 0 bases from J, with 9 bases between. The CDR3 is CASSLFGSSTDTQYF. Here the CDR3 DNA reads TGTGCCAGCAGCTTATTTGGCAGTAGCACAGATACGCAGTATTTT.

The rearrangement uses TRBV6-6 and TRBJ2-3; TRBD2 matches 7 bases. CDR1 is MNHNY, CDR2 SVGAGI, per germline (reference sequence). The length of the CDR3 is 15 residues. Germline trimming cut 5 bases from V and 4 bases from J; bases unmatched to any gene: 9. The chain's CDR3 is CASSRRDGGADTQYF. The DNA of the CDR3 is TGTGCCAGCAGTAGGAGGGATGGGGGGGCAGATACGCAGTATTTT.

The chain couples TRBV9 to TRBJ2-3; 7 bases align to TRBD2. CDR1 is SGDLS, CDR2 YYNGEE, per germline. The V and J ends lost 0 bases and 3 bases, in that order; junction bases with no gene match: 7. The CDR3 is made up of 16 amino acids. The CDR3 region is CASSVAEFGGTDTQYF. CDR3 nucleotide sequence: TGTGCCAGCAGCGTAGCTGAGTTCGGGGGGACAGATACGCAGTATTTT.

This clone has a single count. The chain combines TRBV5-6 with TRBJ1-2; 10 bases are shared with TRBD1. The germline V gene has CDR1 SGHDT and CDR2 YYEEEE. Trimming cost V 4 bases and J 5 bases; bases outside gene matches: 11. This CDR3 region has 16 residues. CDR3 DNA sequence: TGTGCCAGCAGCGGCCGGGACAGGGGATCTCGGTATGGCTACACCTTC. It translates to CASSGRDRGSRYGYTF.

This chain joins TRBV9 and TRBJ2-6, with a weak D call TRBD2 (6 bases). Germline lookup yields CDR1 SGDLS and CDR2 YYNGEE. The CDR3 runs 17 residues. V shed 4 bases and J shed 3 bases, with 17 bases lying between them. CDR3: CASSSRRGMNGANVLTF. Here the CDR3 DNA reads TGTGCCAGCAGCTCCCGACGGGGGATGAATGGGGCCAACGTCCTGACTTTC.

The chain is built from TRBV3-1 (or the pseudogene TRBV3-2) and TRBJ2-3; 11 bases are a match to TRBD2. Germline loops: CDR1 LGHDT, CDR2 YNNKEL (reference sequence). The CDR3 covers 16 residues. Unmatched junction bases numbered 5, after V lost 4 bases and J lost 2 bases. Written as DNA, the CDR3 is TGTGCCAGCAGCCCCACTAGCGGGAGTTTCACAGATACGCAGTATTTT. Protein sequence: CASSPTSGSFTDTQYF.